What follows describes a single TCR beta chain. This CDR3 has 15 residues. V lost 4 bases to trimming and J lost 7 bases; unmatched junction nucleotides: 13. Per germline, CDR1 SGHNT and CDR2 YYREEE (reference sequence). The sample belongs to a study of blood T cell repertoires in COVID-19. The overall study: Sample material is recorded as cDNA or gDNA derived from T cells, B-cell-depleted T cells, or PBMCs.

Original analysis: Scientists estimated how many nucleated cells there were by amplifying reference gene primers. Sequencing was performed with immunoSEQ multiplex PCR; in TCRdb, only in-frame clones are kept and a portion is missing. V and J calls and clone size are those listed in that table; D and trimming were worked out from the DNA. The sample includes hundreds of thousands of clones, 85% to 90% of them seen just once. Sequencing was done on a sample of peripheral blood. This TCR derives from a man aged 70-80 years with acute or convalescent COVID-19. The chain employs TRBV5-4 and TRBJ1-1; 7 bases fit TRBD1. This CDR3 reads CASSAQQGPGSEAFF. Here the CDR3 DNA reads TGTGCCAGCAGCGCCCAACAGGGGCCCGGGAGTGAAGCTTTCTTT.